Below are 23 T cell receptor beta chains sequenced from a single sample in a study of blood T cell repertoires in COVID-19. Sequenced by immunoSEQ multiplex PCR; TCRdb stores in-frame clones only, minus some. Of some 14,000 clones listed, around 70% are singletons. The sample was peripheral blood. All receptors derive from a boy under 10 years old with active or convalescent COVID-19.

The chain carries TRBV5-1 and TRBJ1-1; D gene ambiguous. Germline V CDR1 and CDR2: SGHRS, YFSETQ. V was shortened by 1 base and J by 3 bases, with 13 bases between the two germline ends. The CDR3 is made up of 15 amino acids. The CDR3 loop is CASSLNSRPDTEAFF. In nucleotides, the CDR3 is TGCGCCAGCAGCTTGAACAGCCGCCCGGACACTGAAGCTTTCTTT.

This clone occurred a few times. CDR3 residues: CASSQEDLSGGRSTGELFF. The CDR3 region has the DNA TGCGCCAGCAGCCAAGAGGACCTAAGTGGCGGGAGGTCCACCGGGGAGCTGTTTTTT. This rearrangement joins TRBV4-1 to TRBJ2-2; 8 bases line up with TRBD2. There are 19 residues in the CDR3. Germline assignment: CDR1 MGHRA and CDR2 YSYEKL. V dropped 0 bases and J dropped 4; count of bases not matched to a gene: 13.

The chain uses TRBV19 and TRBJ2-1, with D uncertain. Trimming pared 6 bases from V and 4 bases from J, leaving 16 bases between. The CDR3 totals 15 residues. The germline V gene has CDR1 LNHDA and CDR2 SQIVND (reference sequence). CDR3 in DNA: TGTGCCAGTAGATTCGACTTCTCCGGGTACAATGAGCAGTTCTTC. Protein sequence: CASRFDFSGYNEQFF.

This chain connects TRBV4-1 to TRBJ2-1; TRBD2 aligns across 13 bases. J gave up 0 bases and V 0 bases, and 8 bases lay outside the gene matches. The CDR3 spans 20 residues. Germline CDR1 MGHRA, CDR2 YSYEKL. CDR3 DNA sequence: TGCGCCAGCAGCCAAGAAAGGGGACTAGCGGGATCGAGCTCCTACAATGAGCAGTTCTTC. Amino acid sequence: CASSQERGLAGSSSYNEQFF.

This clone was counted between two and nine times. The gene calls are TRBV9 and TRBJ2-3, with a tentative D call TRBD2 (5 bases). Looked up from germline, CDR1 is SGDLS and CDR2 is YYNGEE. The ends were cut back, 4 bases at V and 3 bases at J, with 12 bases in the middle. The CDR3 has 14 amino acids. The CDR3 DNA reads TGTGCCAGCAGCCCGACCGGGATGACAGATACGCAGTATTTT. Encoded protein: CASSPTGMTDTQYF. Together with reference TRBV9 and TRBJ2-3, the CDR3 gives the full variable domain: DSGVTQTPKHLITATGQRVTLRCSPRSGDLSVYWYQQSLDQGLQFLIQYYNGEERAKGNILERFSAQQFPDLHSELNLSSLELGDSALYFCASSPTGMTDTQYFGPGTRLTVL.

This clone has just one count. The rearrangement uses TRBV18 and TRBJ2-5; D not certain. Germline V gene lookup returns CDR1 KGHSH and CDR2 LQKENI. The V end was cut by 3 bases, the J end by 7 bases, with 9 bases between. This CDR3 is 12 amino acids long. CDR3 amino acids: CASSPFWATQYF. CDR3 DNA sequence: TGTGCCAGCTCACCCTTTTGGGCGACCCAGTACTTC.

The chain joins TRBV4-1 to TRBJ2-7, with TRBD2 matching 7 bases. The germline V gene has CDR1 MGHRA and CDR2 YSYEKL. The CDR3 has 18 residues. V was clipped by 3 bases and J by 12 bases; unmatched bases: 26. The CDR3 region has the DNA TGCGCCAGCAGCCAGGGACTTCTAAGCCTAAGCGGGGATCTCGCCCTGTACTTC. It yields the protein CASSQGLLSLSGDLALYF.

This clone qualifies as medium-sized. The gene calls are TRBV19 and TRBJ1-1; unclear D gene. The germline CDR1 and CDR2 sequences are LNHDA and SQIVND (reference sequence). V lost 1 base to trimming and J lost 8 bases, with 14 bases between them. CDR3 size: 14 residues. CDR3: CASSIVASPREAFF. CDR3 bases: TGTGCCAGTAGTATAGTAGCCTCCCCTCGAGAAGCTTTCTTT. The full variable domain, its missing parts supplied by reference TRBV19 and TRBJ1-1, is DGGITQSPKYLFRKEGQNVTLSCEQNLNHDAMYWYRQDPGQGLRLIYYSQIVNDFQKGDIAEGYSVSREKKESFPLTVTSAQKNPTAFYLCASSIVASPREAFFGQGTRLTVV.

Note on this clone: At the DNA level, this CDR3 is encoded by other sequences in the same sample as well. V and J are TRBV2 and TRBJ2-2; 8 bases are shared with TRBD2. CDR3 length: 16 amino acids. Germline lookup yields CDR1 SNHLY and CDR2 FYNNEI. The trim removed 6 bases at V and 2 bases at J, leaving 8 bases unmatched. The CDR3: CASRAYSGVNTGELFF. The DNA for the CDR3 is TGTGCCAGCAGAGCGTATAGCGGGGTTAACACCGGGGAGCTGTTTTTT.

This chain connects TRBV5-1 to TRBJ1-1; 9 bases align to TRBD1. The CDR3 consists of 14 residues. From germline, CDR1 is SGHRS and CDR2 YFSETQ. V gave up 4 bases and J gave up 4 bases; unmatched junction bases: 5. The CDR3 sequence is CASSDTGGITEAFF. The CDR3 bases are TGCGCCAGCAGCGATACAGGGGGCATCACTGAAGCTTTCTTT.

As DNA, the CDR3 is TGTGCCAGCTCCCCCTATGAAGAGACCCAGTACTTC. This encodes CASSPYEETQYF. The gene calls are TRBV18 and TRBJ2-5; no reliable D call. Looked up from germline, CDR1 is KGHSH and CDR2 is LQKENI. This CDR3 contains 12 residues. V dropped 6 bases and J dropped 3 bases, with 8 bases sitting between them.

The chain recombines TRBV27 with TRBJ1-4; D is unclear. Per germline, CDR1 MNHEY and CDR2 SMNVEV (reference sequence). CDR3 length: 13 amino acids. V lost 3 bases and J 0 bases, leaving 2 bases between the germline ends. Written as DNA, the CDR3 is TGTGCCAGCAGTTTCTCAACTAATGAAAAACTGTTTTTT. The encoded protein is CASSFSTNEKLFF. The full variable domain, completed using reference TRBV27 and TRBJ1-4, is EAQVTQNPRYLITVTGKKLTVTCSQNMNHEYMSWYRQDPGLGLRQIYYSMNVEVTDKGDVPEGYKVSRKEKRNFPLILESPSPNQTSLYFCASSFSTNEKLFFGSGTQLSVL.

In its sample, this clone was seen once. V is TRBV30 and J is TRBJ1-2, with 9 bases fitting TRBD1. This CDR3 region has 13 residues. Per the germline V gene, CDR1 is GTSNPN and CDR2 is SVGIG (reference sequence). V dropped 7 bases and J dropped 5; count of bases not matched to a gene: 8. For the CDR3, the DNA is TGTGCCTTAAGACAGGGGGTAGGGTATGGCTACACCTTC. It specifies CALRQGVGYGYTF. The full variable domain, rest sourced from reference TRBV30 and TRBJ1-2, is SQTIHQWPATLVQPVGSPLSLECTVEGTSNPNLYWYRQAAGRGLQLLFYSVGIGQISSEVPQNLSASRPQDRQFILSSKKLLLSDSGFYLCALRQGVGYGYTFGSGTRLTVV.

The V gene is TRBV6-5, the J gene TRBJ2-2; maybe TRBD1 (6 bases). This CDR3 spans 15 amino acids. Germline CDR1 is MNHEY and CDR2 is SVGAGI. Trimming took 6 bases from V and 5 from J, leaving 16 bases between them. In DNA form, the CDR3 reads TGTGCCAGCAGCCTATCGGGACATTCGACCGGGGAGCTGTTTTTT. Its protein is CASSLSGHSTGELFF.

This chain links TRBV5-8 with TRBJ1-2, with a possible D match to TRBD1 (5 bases). The germline V gene encodes CDR1 SGHTS and CDR2 YDEGEE. V lost 5 bases to trimming and J lost 2 bases, with 13 bases between them. This CDR3 region has 14 residues. The CDR3 DNA reads as TGTGCCAGCAGAAAAGCGGGGGGGAACTATGGCTACACCTTC. The encoded protein is CASRKAGGNYGYTF.

This chain links TRBV6-2 or TRBV6-3 with TRBJ1-1, with 8 bases aligning to TRBD1. The CDR3 is 15 residues long. Looked up from germline, CDR1 is MNHEY and CDR2 is SVGEGT. V gave up 2 bases and J gave up 1 base; unmatched junction bases: 3. The CDR3 is CASSYGDRGNTEAFF. CDR3 DNA: TGTGCCAGCAGTTACGGAGACAGGGGGAACACTGAAGCTTTCTTT.

This clone has a single count. J is TRBJ1-1 and V is TRBV6-5, with unresolved D. The V and J ends lost 7 bases and 8 bases respectively, with 17 bases between them. Per germline, CDR1 MNHEY and CDR2 SVGAGI. The CDR3 is 13 amino acids. CDR3 DNA sequence: TGTGCCAGCACCCAGTTTTTAGCCTTCGAAGCTTTCTTT. As protein: CASTQFLAFEAFF.

This rearrangement joins TRBV18 to TRBJ2-4, with 10 bases identical to TRBD1. V lost 0 bases to trimming and J lost 2 bases; unmatched junction nucleotides: 1. Germline lookup yields CDR1 KGHSH and CDR2 LQKENI. The CDR3 length is 16 residues. As DNA, the CDR3 is TGTGCCAGCTCACCACCGGGACAGGGGACCAAAAACATTCAGTACTTC. This encodes CASSPPGQGTKNIQYF.

The chain links TRBV19 to TRBJ2-2; TRBD2 matches 7 bases. Trimming at V came to 6 bases and at J to 0 bases, leaving 4 bases not matched to a gene. Germline V gives CDR1 LNHDA, CDR2 SQIVND (reference sequence). This CDR3 has 15 residues. The CDR3: CASSLRGANTGELFF. CDR3 DNA sequence: TGTGCCAGTAGCTTACGGGGGGCGAACACCGGGGAGCTGTTTTTT.

The CDR3 region is CARGRGKKNIQYF. DNA for the CDR3: TGTGCCAGGGGCCGGGGTAAAAAAAACATTCAGTACTTC. This chain joins TRBV11-3 and TRBJ2-4, with D possibly matching TRBD2 (5 bases). The V end lost 9 bases, the J end lost 4 bases, and 13 bases lay between the germline ends. The germline V gene has CDR1 SGHNT and CDR2 YENEEA. The CDR3 sequence is 13 residues long.

J is TRBJ1-1 and V is TRBV7-7, with 8 nucleotides matching TRBD1. Losses at the gene ends were 3 bases for V and 3 bases for J; bases not matched to a gene: 0. This CDR3 region has 13 residues. In germline, CDR1 is SSHAT, CDR2 FNYEAQ (reference sequence). The CDR3 bases are TGTGCCAGCAGCTTGGACAGGGACACTGAAGCTTTCTTT. This gives the protein CASSLDRDTEAFF. Full variable domain (rest looked up from reference TRBV7-7 and TRBJ1-1): GAGVSQSPRYKVTKRGQDVTLRCDPISSHATLYWYQQALGQGPEFLTYFNYEAQPDKSGLPSDRFSAERPEGSISTLTIQRTEQRDSAMYRCASSLDRDTEAFFGQGTRLTVV.

The V call is TRBV7-2, the J call TRBJ1-1, with TRBD1 matching 9 bases. CDR1 is SGHTA, CDR2 FQGNSA, per germline. The length of the CDR3 is 15 residues. Trimming took 6 bases from V and 0 from J; bases not matched to a gene: 5. CDR3 loop: CASSTGQGMNTEAFF. DNA of the CDR3: TGTGCCAGCAGTACCGGACAGGGGATGAACACTGAAGCTTTCTTT. The whole variable domain, remainder taken from reference TRBV7-2 and TRBJ1-1, is GAGVSQSPSNKVTEKGKDVELRCDPISGHTALYWYRQSLGQGLEFLIYFQGNSAPDKSGLPSDRFSAERTGGSVSTLTIQRTQQEDSAVYLCASSTGQGMNTEAFFGQGTRLTVV.

The chain joins TRBV4-1 to TRBJ1-2, with D possibly being TRBD1 (5 bases). There are 14 residues in the CDR3. Trimming removed 0 bases at V and 4 bases at J, with 9 bases between. Germline V gene sequence: CDR1 MGHRA, CDR2 YSYEKL. The CDR3 sequence: CASSQDGDFYGYTF. The CDR3 coding sequence is TGCGCCAGCAGCCAAGATGGGGACTTCTATGGCTACACCTTC.